The present T cell receptor beta chain was sequenced within a study of shared clonotypes between healthy human individuals. Study results and limitations: Naive CD4 clonotypes were shared across a handful of donors at approximately 5.3%.

A word on this clone: Its specificity is unknown.

The CDR3 contains 13 residues. Germline CDR1 reads SGHDT; CDR2 reads YYEEEE. V trimming: 4 bases; J trimming: 5 bases; junction bases outside the gene matches: 5. The material for each subset, its genomic DNA, was split evenly across several immunoSEQ plates. Assay used: immunoSEQ multiplex PCR; TCRdb lists only in-frame clones, some missing. Of approximately 620,000 clones in the sample, 95% to 98% were seen once. This sequence originates from a woman in her twenties or thirties in good health. The sequencing sample was made of naive CD4+ T cells sorted from blood. Stated subset: CD45RA+ positively selected. The rearrangement joins TRBV5-6 to TRBJ2-5; 7 nucleotides match TRBD1. The DNA for the CDR3 is TGTGCCAGCAGCGGGCTCAGGGGGGAGACCCAGTACTTC. Encoded protein: CASSGLRGETQYF.